The sequence of this T cell receptor beta chain was determined in a study of CD8 T cells in ankylosing spondylitis. Study-wide results and caveats: Within ankylosing spondylitis blood, a TCR beta motif made up of roughly eight highly homologous variants appeared to be characteristic. Reports say disease-linked clones showed up significantly more in matched ankylosing spondylitis synovial fluid. Earlier literature documents some of the motif variants in reactive arthritis synovial fluid and blood.

This clonotype came up many times. The antigen is undetermined. This CDR3 contains 14 residues. Germline CDR1 and CDR2: SGHVS and FQNEAQ. V lost 6 bases and J lost 7; bases outside the gene matches: 4. Making the TCR beta libraries involved quantitative 5'-RACE with molecular barcodes. A single record per CDR3 protein comes from TCRdb applying MiXCR to the 5' RACE reads. The table has more than 250,000 distinct CDR3 sequences, approximately 10% seen once; the top ten hold about 10%. This clonotype originated in a female donor with ankylosing spondylitis or in good health (not recorded which). The V and J genes are TRBV7-8 and TRBJ1-6; TRBD1 aligns across 9 bases. Sequenced sample: blood, either unsorted or a sorted T cell fraction (not recorded which). The CDR3 loop is CASRRDRVNSPLHF. The CDR3 DNA is TGTGCCAGCAGGAGGGACAGGGTGAATTCACCCCTCCACTTT.